The entry below describes one TCR beta chain. Its antigen remains undetermined. One base away there is no much larger clone; base qualities are not given. TCRbeta CDR3 regions were amplified from genomic DNA by means of the immunoSEQ Assay, a bias-controlled multiplex PCR. In the source study's methods: The number of nucleated cells in each sample was estimated from the amplification of reference gene primers within the assay. To quantify the absolute abundance of each unique TCRbeta CDR3 rearrangement, sequence reads were collapsed and filtered. For each sample, productive Simpson clonality was calculated by taking the square root of Simpson's diversity index across productive rearrangements. Entries here come from immuneACCESS through TCRdb and include only in-frame sequences with V and J called. Some clones fail to appear in such tables; in the studies checked, an unresolved V gene covers under half of the shortfall, and the cause of the remainder is unknown. The DNA was the basis for D and trimming; V, J and clone size are from that table. Across this sample there are about 150,000 clones, with approximately 78% seen only once. The biggest ten clones account for 10% to 11% of the sample.

Another Seattle source contributed samples from volunteer blood donors who had recovered from COVID-19. Each collaborating institution followed its own protocols to collect whole blood in K2EDTA tubes. For TCRbeta analysis, collaborators shipped samples as frozen whole blood, isolated PBMCs, or DNA extracted from either of those sample types. CDR1 and CDR2, per the germline V gene, are SGHAT and FQNNGV. There are 15 amino acids in the CDR3, from cysteine to phenylalanine inclusive. The CDR3 DNA has 45 bases and is translated from base 1. A distance of 15 bases separates the germline ends of V and J, which lose 1 base and 8 bases respectively. These data come from a study of blood T cell repertoires in COVID-19 (dated by TCRdb to the early 2020s). Study-wide context: Collaborator samples came from the United States, Italy and Spain and covered acute and convalescent phases of COVID-19. The sample metadata nearly always contained a de-identified subject ID, COVID-19 status, age in years and sex. The samples were drawn from the first 160 participants of the ongoing ImmuneRACE study and from over a thousand subjects provided by 6 global collaborators. Where available, HLA class I and class II types were taken from metadata supplied by the sample provider and were not determined by assay-based typing. Subjects who had been exposed to COVID-19, were actively infected with it, or had recovered from it provided the deeply sampled blood TCRbeta repertoires that made up the dataset. The prospective study material was composed of cDNA or gDNA derived from T cells, B-cell-depleted T cells, or PBMCs. The repertoires were made available in a free public database intended to serve as a resource for research on the immune response to SARS-CoV-2.

General study outcomes and caveats: The quantity of clinical and demographic metadata differed by source and by participant and was supplied without curation.

The receptor's source is a man aged 55 to 70 who had recovered from COVID-19. The V and J genes are TRBV11-2 and TRBJ2-1; TRBD2 is a possible D gene, resting on 7 matching bases. Sequences were obtained from peripheral blood. This receptor has the CDR3 CASSLAEGGAYEQFF. The nucleotide sequence is TGTGCCAGCAGCTTAGCTGAGGGGGGGGCCTATGAGCAGTTCTTC. The CDR3 plus the reference TRBV11-2 and TRBJ2-1 genes for the other parts give the full variable domain: EAGVAQSPRYKIIEKRQSVAFWCNPISGHATLYWYQQILGQGPKLLIQFQNNGVVDDSQLPKDRFSAERLKGVDSTLKIQPAKLEDSAVYLCASSLAEGGAYEQFFGPGTRLTVL.